A single sample is the source of the 27 T cell receptor beta chains below, sequenced in a study of monozygotic twins with cystic fibrosis. The repertoire was sequenced with immunoSEQ multiplex PCR; TCRdb's copy has only in-frame clones and lacks some. The sample holds around 30,000 clones, 96% seen once. The source material was blood. The receptors here all came from a girl aged 2 to 10 with cystic fibrosis.

This clone was detected only once. This rearrangement joins TRBV5-4 to TRBJ2-7, with D possibly TRBD2 on 5 matching bases. Germline V lookup: CDR1 SGHNT, CDR2 YYREEE (reference sequence). Trimming took off 0 bases at V and 4 bases at J, with 17 bases between the two ends. The CDR3 covers 16 residues. The CDR3 DNA follows: TGTGCCAGCAGCTTGGACGTCGATGAAGAGGGTTACGAGCAGTACTTC. This sequence encodes CASSLDVDEEGYEQYF. Full variable domain (outside the CDR3, taken from reference TRBV5-4 and TRBJ2-7): ETGVTQSPTHLIKTRGQQVTLRCSSQSGHNTVSWYQQALGQGPQFIFQYYREEENGRGNFPPRFSGLQFPNYSSELNVNALELDDSALYLCASSLDVDEEGYEQYFGPGTRLTVT.

This rearrangement joins TRBV5-4 to TRBJ1-4; 7 bases match TRBD1. V shed 4 bases, J shed 5 bases, and the junction held 8 bases outside the gene matches. This CDR3 has 15 amino acids. The germline CDR1 and CDR2 sequences are SGHNT and YYREEE (reference sequence). DNA for the CDR3: TGTGCCAGCAGCGGTGGGCCAGGGGGAAATGAAAAACTGTTTTTT. Amino acid sequence: CASSGGPGGNEKLFF.

The chain is built from TRBV5-1 and TRBJ1-1, with D perhaps matching TRBD1 (6 bases). The ends were cut back, 2 bases at V and 10 bases at J, with 18 bases in the middle. In germline, CDR1 is SGHRS, CDR2 YFSETQ. CDR3 length: 14 amino acids. In DNA form, the CDR3 reads TGCGCCAGCAGCTTAAATAAAATGGGACATTCAGCTTTCTTT. Translating gives CASSLNKMGHSAFF.

The CDR3 protein is CASSPREGLREQYF. Here the CDR3 DNA reads TGTGCCAGCAGCCCCAGAGAGGGACTTAGGGAGCAGTACTTC. This chain connects TRBV7-7 to TRBJ2-7, with D perhaps matching TRBD2 (6 bases). Trimming cost V 5 bases and J 7 bases, with 18 bases left between them. The CDR3 contains 14 residues. CDR1 is SSHAT, CDR2 FNYEAQ, per germline (reference sequence).

The chain couples TRBV27 to TRBJ2-7, with D perhaps assigned TRBD1 or TRBD2 (5 bases each). The CDR3 has 13 amino acids. With 4 bases removed from V and 3 bases from J, the gap between germline ends came to 10 bases. CDR1 MNHEY and CDR2 SMNVEV come from the germline V gene (reference sequence). The CDR3: CASSYGTRYEQYF. DNA for the CDR3: TGTGCCAGCAGTTATGGGACCCGCTACGAGCAGTACTTC.

This rearrangement joins TRBV5-1 to TRBJ1-1, with D possibly TRBD1 on 5 matching bases. The germline V gene has CDR1 SGHRS and CDR2 YFSETQ. The CDR3 is 15 residues long. V dropped 1 base and J dropped 3 bases, with 13 bases sitting between them. DNA of the CDR3: TGCGCCAGCAGCTTGACGTGGGGGGTGGACACTGAAGCTTTCTTT. It is translated as CASSLTWGVDTEAFF. The entire variable domain, with the rest obtained from reference TRBV5-1 and TRBJ1-1, is as follows: KAGVTQTPRYLIKTRGQQVTLSCSPISGHRSVSWYQQTPGQGLQFLFEYFSETQRNKGNFPGRFSGRQFSNSRSEMNVSTLELGDSALYLCASSLTWGVDTEAFFGQGTRLTVV.

The J gene is TRBJ2-5, the V gene TRBV5-4; 13 bases map to TRBD2. V dropped 2 bases and J dropped 5; count of bases not matched to a gene: 12. This CDR3 has 18 amino acids. CDR1 and CDR2 from the germline V gene are SGHNT and YYREEE (reference sequence). The DNA of the CDR3 is TGTGCCAGCAGCTTTAAAAGGACTAGCGGGAGTGGTATGGAGACCCAGTACTTC. It codes for CASSFKRTSGSGMETQYF.

The chain combines TRBV7-9 with TRBJ1-5; the D is unclear. This CDR3 contains 14 residues. The V gene lost 4 bases and the J gene lost 1 base, with 8 bases spanning the gap. Germline loops: CDR1 SEHNR, CDR2 FQNEAQ (reference sequence). The CDR3 sequence: CASSYSGSNQPQHF. The CDR3 DNA follows: TGTGCCAGCAGCTATTCGGGAAGCAATCAGCCCCAGCATTTT.

V and J are TRBV19 and TRBJ1-5; D is possibly TRBD1 (6 bases). CDR1 is LNHDA, CDR2 SQIVND, per germline (reference sequence). V was cut by 8 bases and J by 3 bases, with 11 bases left in between. This CDR3 region has 13 residues. CDR3 amino acids: CASEDSLNQPQHF. The CDR3 DNA reads TGTGCCAGTGAGGACAGCCTCAATCAGCCCCAGCATTTT.

J is TRBJ1-3 and V is TRBV28; D uncertain. In germline, CDR1 is MDHEN, CDR2 SYDVKM. The V end was cut by 4 bases, the J end by 2 bases, with 3 bases between. The CDR3 is 12 amino acids. The chain's CDR3 is CASSSPGNTIYF. Written as DNA, the CDR3 is TGTGCCAGCAGTTCCCCTGGAAACACCATATATTTT.

V is TRBV19 and J is TRBJ2-6; D possibly corresponds to TRBD2 (6 bases). CDR1 LNHDA and CDR2 SQIVND come from the germline V gene (reference sequence). There are 15 residues in the CDR3. V lost 6 bases to trimming and J lost 0 bases, with 9 bases between them. The CDR3 DNA reads TGTGCCAGTAGATGGGGAGGCTCTGGGGCCAACGTCCTGACTTTC. It is translated as CASRWGGSGANVLTF.

This chain connects TRBV10-3 to TRBJ2-1, with a weak D call TRBD2 (6 bases). The CDR3 is 14 amino acids. V was cut by 7 bases and J by 4 bases, with 14 bases left in between. Germline V gene sequence: CDR1 ENHRY, CDR2 SYGVKD. The CDR3 here is CAIMGGWNYNEQFF. The CDR3 nucleotides are TGTGCCATCATGGGAGGTTGGAATTACAATGAGCAGTTCTTC.

This clone occurred a few times. The gene calls are TRBV30 and TRBJ1-5; possibly TRBD1 for D (5 bases). Trimming took off 0 bases at V and 4 bases at J, with 10 bases between the two ends. Germline CDR1 and CDR2: GTSNPN and SVGIG (reference sequence). The CDR3 is made up of 14 amino acids. The CDR3 DNA reads as TGTGCCTGGAGTGTAGACAGTGGAAATCAGCCCCAGCATTTT. As protein: CAWSVDSGNQPQHF.

The J gene is TRBJ1-1, the V gene TRBV5-4; TRBD1 might be the D (6 bases). Germline V CDR1 and CDR2: SGHNT, YYREEE (reference sequence). This CDR3 has 14 residues. V was clipped by 5 bases and J by 0 bases, with 11 bases between them. The CDR3 DNA reads as TGTGCCAGCAGATCACAGGGCATGAACACTGAAGCTTTCTTT. This sequence encodes CASRSQGMNTEAFF.

The chain is built from TRBV5-1 and TRBJ1-1; D uncertain. CDR1 and CDR2 from the germline V gene are SGHRS and YFSETQ. The V end was cut by 0 bases, the J end by 3 bases, with 9 bases between. The CDR3 is made up of 14 amino acids. The CDR3 loop reads CASSLDSGYTEAFF. CDR3 nucleotide sequence: TGCGCCAGCAGCTTGGATAGTGGGTACACTGAAGCTTTCTTT.

The V call is TRBV7-9, the J call TRBJ2-7; TRBD2 is a possible D gene (5 bases). Trimming took off 3 bases at V and 2 bases at J, with 11 bases between the two ends. There are 14 residues in the CDR3. CDR1 and CDR2 from the germline V gene are SEHNR and FQNEAQ (reference sequence). CDR3 coding DNA: TGTGCCAGCAGCTTGAGGGCTGGAGCCTACGAGCAGTACTTC. It is translated as CASSLRAGAYEQYF.

The chain employs TRBV29-1 and TRBJ1-5; D is uncertain. Germline V CDR1 and CDR2: SQVTM, ANQGSEA. Trimming left V 6 bases short and J 0 bases short, with 9 bases between. The CDR3 loop spans 13 amino acids. The CDR3 nucleotides are TGCAGCGTGGCCGAAAATAGCAATCAGCCCCAGCATTTT. Translating it yields CSVAENSNQPQHF.

This chain links TRBV4-2 with TRBJ1-2; 10 bases align to TRBD1. The CDR3 totals 15 residues. J lost 7 bases, V lost 0 bases, and 5 bases had no gene match. Germline assignment: CDR1 LGHNA and CDR2 YNFKEQ. CDR3 DNA: TGTGCCAGCAGCCAAGATCGACAGGGGGCGTTTGGCTACACCTTC. It is translated as CASSQDRQGAFGYTF.

The V and J genes are TRBV27 and TRBJ2-1; either TRBD1 or TRBD2 may supply D (8 bases each). V lost 3 bases and J 6 bases, leaving 21 bases between the germline ends. Germline loops: CDR1 MNHEY, CDR2 SMNVEV (reference sequence). The CDR3 is made up of 17 amino acids. The CDR3 is CASSFYRGVGGANEQFF. The CDR3 region has the DNA TGTGCCAGCAGTTTTTACAGGGGGGTCGGGGGGGCCAATGAGCAGTTCTTC.

The chain uses TRBV5-1 and TRBJ2-3; the match to TRBD2 covers 15 bases. Trimming cost V 4 bases and J 5 bases; bases outside gene matches: 5. The CDR3 runs to 16 residues. Germline values: CDR1 SGHRS, CDR2 YFSETQ. The CDR3 DNA follows: TGCGCCAGCAGCCAGGGACTAGCGGGAGGTTTAGATACGCAGTATTTT. Amino acid sequence: CASSQGLAGGLDTQYF.

The chain employs TRBV11-2 and TRBJ1-2; no reliable D call. The V gene's germline CDR1 is SGHAT and CDR2 FQNNGV. The V and J ends lost 4 bases and 3 bases respectively, with 12 bases between them. The CDR3 sequence is 14 residues long. CDR3 nucleotides: TGTGCCAGCAGCTCCGCCCCAGGCTACTATGGCTACACCTTC. As protein: CASSSAPGYYGYTF.

V and J are TRBV2 and TRBJ2-5; maybe TRBD1 (6 bases). Germline values: CDR1 SNHLY, CDR2 FYNNEI. CDR3 length equals 15 residues. Trimming removed 6 bases at V and 7 bases at J, with 21 bases between. The CDR3 bases are TGTGCCAGCAGAGAGGGGACACCGGGTATAGCGACCCAGTACTTC. Translated, it gives CASREGTPGIATQYF.

The genes are TRBV6-6 and TRBJ2-7; TRBD2 agrees at 8 bases. Germline CDR1 and CDR2: MNHNY and SVGAGI (reference sequence). V was clipped by 4 bases and J by 4 bases; unmatched bases: 9. This CDR3 is built from 15 residues. CDR3 bases: TGTGCCAGCAGTTTCCTCCCCAGCGGGAGTTACGAGCAGTACTTC. Translated: CASSFLPSGSYEQYF.

The chain recombines TRBV30 with TRBJ2-1; TRBD2 agrees at 7 bases. Germline loops: CDR1 GTSNPN, CDR2 SVGIG (reference sequence). V was pared by 2 bases and J by 0 bases, with 10 bases of the junction left unmatched. The CDR3 consists of 17 residues. CDR3 DNA: TGTGCCTGGAGTCCCGGTTGGAGCGGGGCCTCCTACAATGAGCAGTTCTTC. This encodes CAWSPGWSGASYNEQFF. The whole variable domain, filled in from reference TRBV30 and TRBJ2-1, reads SQTIHQWPATLVQPVGSPLSLECTVEGTSNPNLYWYRQAAGRGLQLLFYSVGIGQISSEVPQNLSASRPQDRQFILSSKKLLLSDSGFYLCAWSPGWSGASYNEQFFGPGTRLTVL.

V gene TRBV6-1 combines with J gene TRBJ1-1; 11 bases match TRBD1. This CDR3 contains 15 residues. Per germline, CDR1 MNHNS and CDR2 SASEGT. The V and J ends lost 6 bases and 4 bases, in that order; junction bases with no gene match: 7. The CDR3 loop is CASRSPGQGATEAFF. CDR3 in DNA: TGTGCCAGCAGGTCACCCGGACAGGGGGCCACTGAAGCTTTCTTT.

The J gene is TRBJ1-2, the V gene TRBV11-3; D gene unclear. CDR1 SGHNT and CDR2 YENEEA come from the germline V gene. This CDR3 contains 16 residues. V dropped 0 bases and J dropped 4 bases, with 15 bases sitting between them. CDR3 sequence reads: CASSLDRRSTTYGYTF. Here the CDR3 DNA reads TGTGCCAGCAGCTTAGATCGTAGAAGCACCACCTATGGCTACACCTTC.

The rearrangement uses TRBV27 and TRBJ2-1; D is unclear. This CDR3 has 14 residues. V dropped 2 bases and J dropped 2 bases, with 7 bases sitting between them. Germline V lookup: CDR1 MNHEY, CDR2 SMNVEV (reference sequence). CDR3 DNA sequence: TGTGCCAGCAGTTTACACAGAACCTACAATGAGCAGTTCTTC. Amino acids: CASSLHRTYNEQFF.